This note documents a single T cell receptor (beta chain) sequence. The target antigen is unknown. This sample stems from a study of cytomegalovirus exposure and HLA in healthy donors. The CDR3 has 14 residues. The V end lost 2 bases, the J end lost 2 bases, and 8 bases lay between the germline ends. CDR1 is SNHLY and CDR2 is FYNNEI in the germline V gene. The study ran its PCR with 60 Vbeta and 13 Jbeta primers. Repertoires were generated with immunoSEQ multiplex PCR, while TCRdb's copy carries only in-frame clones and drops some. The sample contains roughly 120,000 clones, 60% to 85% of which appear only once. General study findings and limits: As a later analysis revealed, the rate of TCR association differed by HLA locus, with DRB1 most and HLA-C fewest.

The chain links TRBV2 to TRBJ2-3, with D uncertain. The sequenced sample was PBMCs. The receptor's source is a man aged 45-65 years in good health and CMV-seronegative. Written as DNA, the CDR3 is TGTGCCAGCAGTGAACTGCAGATCACAGATACGCAGTATTTT. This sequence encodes CASSELQITDTQYF. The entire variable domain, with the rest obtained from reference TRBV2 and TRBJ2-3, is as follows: EPEVTQTPSHQVTQMGQEVILRCVPISNHLYFYWYRQILGQKVEFLVSFYNNEISEKSEIFDDQFSVERPDGSNFTLKIRSTKLEDSAMYFCASSELQITDTQYFGPGTRLTVL.